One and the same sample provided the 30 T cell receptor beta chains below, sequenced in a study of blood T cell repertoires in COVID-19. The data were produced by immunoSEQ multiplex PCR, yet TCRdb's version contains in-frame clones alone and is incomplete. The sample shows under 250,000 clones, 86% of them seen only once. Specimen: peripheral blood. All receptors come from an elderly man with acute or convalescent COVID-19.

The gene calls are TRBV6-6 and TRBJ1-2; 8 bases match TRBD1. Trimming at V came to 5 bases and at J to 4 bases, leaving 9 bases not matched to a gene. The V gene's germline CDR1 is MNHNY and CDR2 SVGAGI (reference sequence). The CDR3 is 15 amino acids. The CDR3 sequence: CASSRDRTAPYGYTF. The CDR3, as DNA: TGTGCCAGCAGTCGGGACAGGACGGCGCCCTATGGCTACACCTTC.

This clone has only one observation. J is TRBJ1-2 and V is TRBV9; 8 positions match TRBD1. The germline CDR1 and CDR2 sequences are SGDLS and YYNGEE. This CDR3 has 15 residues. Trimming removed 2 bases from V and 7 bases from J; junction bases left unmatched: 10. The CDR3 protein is CASSVGQGLIGGYTF. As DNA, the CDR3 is TGTGCCAGCAGCGTTGGACAGGGACTGATTGGTGGCTACACCTTC.

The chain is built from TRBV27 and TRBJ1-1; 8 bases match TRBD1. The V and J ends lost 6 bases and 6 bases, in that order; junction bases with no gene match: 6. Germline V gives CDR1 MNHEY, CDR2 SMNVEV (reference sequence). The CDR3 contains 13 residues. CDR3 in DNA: TGTGCCAGCAGGGCCCAGGGGGCCGCTGAAGCTTTCTTT. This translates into CASRAQGAAEAFF.

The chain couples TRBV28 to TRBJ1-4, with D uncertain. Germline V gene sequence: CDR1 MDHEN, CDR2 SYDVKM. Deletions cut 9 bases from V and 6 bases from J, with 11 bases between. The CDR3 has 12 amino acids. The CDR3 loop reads CASLDGDEKLFF. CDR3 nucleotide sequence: TGTGCCAGTTTGGACGGGGATGAAAAACTGTTTTTT.

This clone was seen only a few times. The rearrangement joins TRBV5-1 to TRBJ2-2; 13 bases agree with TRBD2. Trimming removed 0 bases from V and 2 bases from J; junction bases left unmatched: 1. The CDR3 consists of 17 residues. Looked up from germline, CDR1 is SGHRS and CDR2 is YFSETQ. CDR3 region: CASSLGTSGSNTGELFF. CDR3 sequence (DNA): TGCGCCAGCAGCTTGGGGACTAGCGGGAGTAACACCGGGGAGCTGTTTTTT. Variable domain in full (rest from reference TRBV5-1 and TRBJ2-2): KAGVTQTPRYLIKTRGQQVTLSCSPISGHRSVSWYQQTPGQGLQFLFEYFSETQRNKGNFPGRFSGRQFSNSRSEMNVSTLELGDSALYLCASSLGTSGSNTGELFFGEGSRLTVL.

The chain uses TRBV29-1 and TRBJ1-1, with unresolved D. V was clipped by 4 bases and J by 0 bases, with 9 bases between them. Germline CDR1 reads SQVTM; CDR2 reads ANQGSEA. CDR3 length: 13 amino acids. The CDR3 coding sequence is TGCAGCGTTGTGCGGGTTGTGAACACTGAAGCTTTCTTT. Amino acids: CSVVRVVNTEAFF.

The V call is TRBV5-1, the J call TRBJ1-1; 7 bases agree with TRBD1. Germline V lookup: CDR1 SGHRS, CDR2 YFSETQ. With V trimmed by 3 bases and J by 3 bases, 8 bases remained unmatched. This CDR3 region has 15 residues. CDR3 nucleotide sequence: TGCGCCAGCAGCTACCGACAGGGTTCCGACACTGAAGCTTTCTTT. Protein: CASSYRQGSDTEAFF.

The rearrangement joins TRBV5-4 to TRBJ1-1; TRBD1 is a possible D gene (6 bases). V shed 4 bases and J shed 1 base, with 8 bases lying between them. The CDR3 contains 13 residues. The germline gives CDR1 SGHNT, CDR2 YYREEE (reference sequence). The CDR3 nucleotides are TGTGCCAGCAGCGGCAGGGGGAACACTGAAGCTTTCTTT. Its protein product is CASSGRGNTEAFF.

In DNA, the CDR3 is TGTGCCAGCAGCTTTTGGGACAAAAGCACAGATACGCAGTATTTT. Translated, it gives CASSFWDKSTDTQYF. The genes are TRBV11-2 and TRBJ2-3; weak D call: TRBD1 (6 bases). Trimming left V 3 bases short and J 0 bases short, with 10 bases between. This CDR3 contains 15 residues. Germline V gene lookup returns CDR1 SGHAT and CDR2 FQNNGV.

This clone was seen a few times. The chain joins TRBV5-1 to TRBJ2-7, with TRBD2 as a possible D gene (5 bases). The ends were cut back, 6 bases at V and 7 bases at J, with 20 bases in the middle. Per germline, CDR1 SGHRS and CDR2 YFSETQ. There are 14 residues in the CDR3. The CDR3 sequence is CASTEGSLLGEQYF. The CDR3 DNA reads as TGCGCCAGCACTGAGGGCAGTTTACTGGGGGAGCAGTACTTC.

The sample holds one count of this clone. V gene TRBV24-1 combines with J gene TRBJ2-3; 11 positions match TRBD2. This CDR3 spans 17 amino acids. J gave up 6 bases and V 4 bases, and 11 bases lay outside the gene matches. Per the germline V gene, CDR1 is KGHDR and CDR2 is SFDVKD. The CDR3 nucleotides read TGTGCCACCAGTGACCCTAGCGGGAGGCCTAGAGGGGATACGCAGTATTTT. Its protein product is CATSDPSGRPRGDTQYF.

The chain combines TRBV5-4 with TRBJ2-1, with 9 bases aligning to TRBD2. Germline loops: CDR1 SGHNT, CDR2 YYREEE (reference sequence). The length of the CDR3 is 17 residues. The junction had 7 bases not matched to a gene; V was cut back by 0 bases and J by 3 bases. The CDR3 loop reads CASSLDGGSGSYNEQFF. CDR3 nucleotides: TGTGCCAGCAGCTTGGATGGGGGTAGCGGGAGCTACAATGAGCAGTTCTTC.

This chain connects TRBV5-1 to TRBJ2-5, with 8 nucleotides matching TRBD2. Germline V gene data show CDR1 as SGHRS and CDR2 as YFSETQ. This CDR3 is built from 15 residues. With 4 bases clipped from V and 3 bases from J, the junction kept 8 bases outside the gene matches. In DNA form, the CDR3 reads TGCGCCAGCAGCCTGCGGGGGGCGGGAGAAGAGACCCAGTACTTC. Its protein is CASSLRGAGEETQYF.

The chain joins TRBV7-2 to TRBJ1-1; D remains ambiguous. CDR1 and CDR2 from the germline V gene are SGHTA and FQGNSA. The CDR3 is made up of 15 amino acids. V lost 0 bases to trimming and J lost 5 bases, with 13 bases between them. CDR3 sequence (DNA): TGTGCCAGCAGCTTAGCGTCCCGGGGAGGGACTGAAGCTTTCTTT. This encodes CASSLASRGGTEAFF.

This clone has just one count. CDR3 in DNA: TGTGCCAGCAGTTTACCTCCGAATCAGCCCCAGCATTTT. This sequence encodes CASSLPPNQPQHF. V and J are TRBV12-3 or TRBV12-4 and TRBJ1-5; no reliable D call. This CDR3 has 13 amino acids. Trimming cost V 2 bases and J 4 bases, with 6 bases left between them.

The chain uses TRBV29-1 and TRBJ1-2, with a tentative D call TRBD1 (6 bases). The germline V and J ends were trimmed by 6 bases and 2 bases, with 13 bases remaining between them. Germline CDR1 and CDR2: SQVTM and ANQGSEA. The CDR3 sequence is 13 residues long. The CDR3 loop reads CSVGQILNYGYTF. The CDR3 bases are TGCAGCGTCGGACAGATTTTAAACTATGGCTACACCTTC. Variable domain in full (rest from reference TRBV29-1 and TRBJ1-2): SAVISQKPSRDICQRGTSLTIQCQVDSQVTMMFWYRQQPGQSLTLIATANQGSEATYESGFVIDKFPISRPNLTFSTLTVSNMSPEDSSIYLCSVGQILNYGYTFGSGTRLTVV.

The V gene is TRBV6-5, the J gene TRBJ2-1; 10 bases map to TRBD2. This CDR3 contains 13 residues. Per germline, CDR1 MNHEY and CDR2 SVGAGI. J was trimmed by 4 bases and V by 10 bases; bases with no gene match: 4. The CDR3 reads CATPGLAYNEQFF. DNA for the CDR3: TGTGCCACACCGGGACTAGCGTACAATGAGCAGTTCTTC.

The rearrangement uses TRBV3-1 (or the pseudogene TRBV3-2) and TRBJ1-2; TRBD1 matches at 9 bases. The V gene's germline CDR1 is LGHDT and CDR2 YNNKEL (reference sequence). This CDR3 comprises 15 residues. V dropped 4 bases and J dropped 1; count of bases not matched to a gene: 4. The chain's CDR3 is CASSPGTGLNYGYTF. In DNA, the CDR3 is TGTGCCAGCAGCCCCGGGACAGGGCTTAACTATGGCTACACCTTC.

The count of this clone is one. CDR3 DNA: TGTGCTAGTGGCCTGGACTGGGAGACCCAGTACTTC. This gives the protein CASGLDWETQYF. This chain connects TRBV12-5 to TRBJ2-5; tentatively, D is TRBD2 (5 bases). V lost 6 bases to trimming and J lost 5 bases, with 10 bases between them. CDR1 is LGHNT, CDR2 FRNRAP, per germline. The CDR3 has 12 residues. The full variable domain, with the rest looked up from reference TRBV12-5 and TRBJ2-5, is DARVTQTPRHKVTEMGQEVTMRCQPILGHNTVFWYRQTMMQGLELLAYFRNRAPLDDSGMPKDRFSAEMPDATLATLKIQPSEPRDSAVYFCASGLDWETQYFGPGTRLLVL.

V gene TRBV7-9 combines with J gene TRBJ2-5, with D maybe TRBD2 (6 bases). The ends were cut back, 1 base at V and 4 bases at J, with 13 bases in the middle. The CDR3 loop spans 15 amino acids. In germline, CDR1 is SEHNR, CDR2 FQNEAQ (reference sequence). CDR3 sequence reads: CASSLDPGAGETQYF. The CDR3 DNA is TGTGCCAGCAGCTTAGATCCGGGAGCAGGAGAGACCCAGTACTTC.

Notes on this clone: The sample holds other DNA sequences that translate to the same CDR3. The CDR3 region is CASSLGQYGYTF. DNA for the CDR3: TGTGCCAGCAGTTTAGGCCAGTATGGCTACACCTTC. The V gene is TRBV28, the J gene TRBJ1-2; D unresolved. CDR1 is MDHEN, CDR2 SYDVKM, per germline. This CDR3 region has 12 residues. V lost 2 bases to trimming and J lost 5 bases, with 6 bases between them.

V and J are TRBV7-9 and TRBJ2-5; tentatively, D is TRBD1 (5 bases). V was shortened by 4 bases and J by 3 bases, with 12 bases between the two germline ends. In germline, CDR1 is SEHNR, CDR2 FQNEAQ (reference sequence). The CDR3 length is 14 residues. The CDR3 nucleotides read TGTGCCAGCAGCTCTCAGGGATGGGAAGAGACCCAGTACTTC. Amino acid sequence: CASSSQGWEETQYF.

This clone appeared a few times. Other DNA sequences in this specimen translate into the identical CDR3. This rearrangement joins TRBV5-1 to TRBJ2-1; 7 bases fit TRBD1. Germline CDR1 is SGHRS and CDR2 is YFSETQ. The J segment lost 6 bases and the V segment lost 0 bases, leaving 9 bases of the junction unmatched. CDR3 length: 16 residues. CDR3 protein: CASSLDGSAGGNEQFF. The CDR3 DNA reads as TGCGCCAGCAGCTTGGATGGATCGGCAGGGGGCAATGAGCAGTTCTTC.

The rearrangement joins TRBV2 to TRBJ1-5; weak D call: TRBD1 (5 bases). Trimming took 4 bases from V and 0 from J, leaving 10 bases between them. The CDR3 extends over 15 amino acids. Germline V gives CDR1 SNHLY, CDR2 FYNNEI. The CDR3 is CASSADSYSNQPQHF. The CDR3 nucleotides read TGTGCCAGCAGTGCCGACAGCTATAGCAATCAGCCCCAGCATTTT.

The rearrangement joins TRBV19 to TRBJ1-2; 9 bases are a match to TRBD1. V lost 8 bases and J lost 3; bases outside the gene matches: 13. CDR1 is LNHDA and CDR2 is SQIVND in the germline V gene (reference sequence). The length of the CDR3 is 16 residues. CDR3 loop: CASSPGTTGGYYGYTF. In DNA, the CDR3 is TGTGCCAGTTCCCCGGGTACGACAGGGGGATACTATGGCTACACCTTC.

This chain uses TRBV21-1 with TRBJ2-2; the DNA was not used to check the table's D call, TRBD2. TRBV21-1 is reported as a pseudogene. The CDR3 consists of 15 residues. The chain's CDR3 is CASSTQTGNTGELFF. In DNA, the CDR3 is TGTGCCAGCAGCACTCAGACGGGGAACACCGGGGAGCTGTTTTTT.

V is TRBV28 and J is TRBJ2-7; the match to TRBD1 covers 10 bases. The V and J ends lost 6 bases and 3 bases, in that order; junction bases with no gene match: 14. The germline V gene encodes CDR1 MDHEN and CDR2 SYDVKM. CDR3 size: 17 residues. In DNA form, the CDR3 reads TGTGCCAGCAGATATCCGGGACAGGGGTCCATAAACTACGAGCAGTACTTC. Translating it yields CASRYPGQGSINYEQYF.

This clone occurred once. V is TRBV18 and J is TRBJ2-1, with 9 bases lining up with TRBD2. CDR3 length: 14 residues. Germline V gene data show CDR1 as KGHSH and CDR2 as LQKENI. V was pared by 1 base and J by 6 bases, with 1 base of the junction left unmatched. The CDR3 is CASSPRREGNEQFF. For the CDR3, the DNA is TGTGCCAGCTCACCACGGCGGGAGGGCAATGAGCAGTTCTTC.

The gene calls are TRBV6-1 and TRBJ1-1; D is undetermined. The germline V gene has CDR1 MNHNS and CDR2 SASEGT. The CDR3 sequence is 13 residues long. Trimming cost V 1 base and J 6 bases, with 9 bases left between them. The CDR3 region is CASSEVYGAEAFF. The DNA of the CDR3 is TGTGCCAGCAGTGAAGTTTACGGGGCTGAAGCTTTCTTT.

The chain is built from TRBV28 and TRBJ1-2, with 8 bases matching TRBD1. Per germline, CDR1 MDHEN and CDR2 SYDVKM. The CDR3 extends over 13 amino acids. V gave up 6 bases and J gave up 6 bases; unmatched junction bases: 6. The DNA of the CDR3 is TGTGCCAGCAGGAGGGACAGGCTTAATGGCTACACCTTC. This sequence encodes CASRRDRLNGYTF.